What follows is one T cell receptor beta chain and its context. Germline-derived CDR1 and CDR2 are SSHAT and FNYEAQ (reference sequence). The length of the CDR3 is 15 residues. The V segment lost 5 bases and the J segment 0 bases; nucleotides outside the gene matches: 6. In terms of age and location, participants ranged from roughly 18 to 90 years and lived in approximately 26 US areas. The sample belongs to a study of blood T cell repertoires in COVID-19. Whole-study context: The origin of the acute and convalescent COVID-19 samples was the United States, Italy and Spain. Nucleic acid was either cDNA or gDNA, and it came from T cells, B-cell-depleted T cells, or PBMCs.

Methods used by the authors: Reference gene primers were amplified, and this amplification served to estimate nucleated cell counts. Clones were read by immunoSEQ multiplex PCR, and TCRdb kept only the in-frame ones, dropping some. The V and J calls and clone size come from that table; D and trimming were worked out from the DNA. The sample shows 150,000 to 200,000 clones, roughly 87% of them seen only once. The gene calls are TRBV7-7 and TRBJ2-7; 8 bases are shared with TRBD1. Sequencing used PBMCs or T cells enriched from blood (not recorded which). The clonotype was recovered from a human donor with acute COVID-19. The donor label of this sample is uncertain. CDR3 protein: CASSKGTGSSYEQYF. CDR3 coding DNA: TGTGCCAGCAGCAAAGGGACAGGTAGCTCCTACGAGCAGTACTTC.